Here is one TCR beta chain with its context. The sample comes from a study of blood T cell repertoires in COVID-19. Whole-study context: Sample material is recorded as cDNA or gDNA derived from T cells, B-cell-depleted T cells, or PBMCs.

Germline V CDR1 and CDR2: MGHRA, YSYEKL. The CDR3 totals 18 residues. The germline V and J ends were trimmed by 1 base and 3 bases, with 20 bases remaining between them. In Seattle, patients joined the study during active infection and were tracked longitudinally. In the original workflow: Cell counts per sample came from amplifying reference gene primers. Clones were read by immunoSEQ multiplex PCR, and TCRdb kept only the in-frame ones, dropping some. V and J calls and clone size are those listed in that table; D and trimming were worked out from the DNA. The sample yields hundreds of thousands of clones, about 90% seen once.

The receptor comes from a young man with COVID-19, enrolled during active disease. Sequences were obtained from peripheral blood. This chain links TRBV4-1 with TRBJ2-3; no clear D. CDR3 nucleotide sequence: TGCGCCAGCAGCCAAGCCACCTCGCGCGGCCTCGGGACAGATACGCAGTATTTT. Protein: CASSQATSRGLGTDTQYF.